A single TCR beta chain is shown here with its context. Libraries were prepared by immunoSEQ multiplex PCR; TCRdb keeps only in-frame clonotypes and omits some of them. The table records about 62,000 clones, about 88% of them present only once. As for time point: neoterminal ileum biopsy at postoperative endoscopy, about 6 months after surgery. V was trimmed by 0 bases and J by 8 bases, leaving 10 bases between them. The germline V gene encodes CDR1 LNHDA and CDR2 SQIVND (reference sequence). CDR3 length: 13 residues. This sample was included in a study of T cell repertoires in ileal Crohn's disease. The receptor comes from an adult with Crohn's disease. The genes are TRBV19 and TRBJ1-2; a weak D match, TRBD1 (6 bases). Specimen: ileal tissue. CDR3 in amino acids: CASSIDHRGGYTF. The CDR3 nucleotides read TGTGCCAGTAGTATAGATCATAGGGGGGGCTACACCTTC.